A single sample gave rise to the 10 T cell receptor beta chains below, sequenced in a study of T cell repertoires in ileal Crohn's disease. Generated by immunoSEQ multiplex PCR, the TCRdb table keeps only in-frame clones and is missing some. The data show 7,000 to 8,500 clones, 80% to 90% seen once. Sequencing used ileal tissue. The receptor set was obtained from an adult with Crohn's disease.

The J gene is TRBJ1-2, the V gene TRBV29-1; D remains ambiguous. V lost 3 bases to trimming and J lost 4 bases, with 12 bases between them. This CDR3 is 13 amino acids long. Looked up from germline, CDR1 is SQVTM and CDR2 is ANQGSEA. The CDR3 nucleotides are TGCAGCGTTGAGGGAACTGGGAGCTATGGCTACACCTTC. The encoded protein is CSVEGTGSYGYTF.

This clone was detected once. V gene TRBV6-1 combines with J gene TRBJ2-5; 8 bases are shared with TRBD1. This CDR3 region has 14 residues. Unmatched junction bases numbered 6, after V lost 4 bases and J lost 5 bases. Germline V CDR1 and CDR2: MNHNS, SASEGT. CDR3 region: CASSVGQAGETQYF. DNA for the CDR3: TGTGCCAGCAGTGTGGGACAGGCCGGGGAGACCCAGTACTTC.

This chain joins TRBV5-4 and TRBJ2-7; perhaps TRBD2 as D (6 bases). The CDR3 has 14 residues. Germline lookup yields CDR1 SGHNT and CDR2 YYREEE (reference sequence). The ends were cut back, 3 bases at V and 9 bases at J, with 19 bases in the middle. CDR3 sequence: CASSYRGKGSMQYF. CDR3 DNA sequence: TGTGCCAGCAGCTACCGGGGGAAGGGTTCTATGCAGTACTTC. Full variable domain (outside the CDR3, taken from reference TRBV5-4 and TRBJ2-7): ETGVTQSPTHLIKTRGQQVTLRCSSQSGHNTVSWYQQALGQGPQFIFQYYREEENGRGNFPPRFSGLQFPNYSSELNVNALELDDSALYLCASSYRGKGSMQYFGPGTRLTVT.

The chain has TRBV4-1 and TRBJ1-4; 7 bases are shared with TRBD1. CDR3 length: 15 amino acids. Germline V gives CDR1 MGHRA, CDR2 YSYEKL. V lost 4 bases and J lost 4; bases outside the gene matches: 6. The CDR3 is CASSLYGTDNEKLFF. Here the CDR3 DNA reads TGCGCCAGCAGCCTATACGGGACAGATAATGAAAAACTGTTTTTT.

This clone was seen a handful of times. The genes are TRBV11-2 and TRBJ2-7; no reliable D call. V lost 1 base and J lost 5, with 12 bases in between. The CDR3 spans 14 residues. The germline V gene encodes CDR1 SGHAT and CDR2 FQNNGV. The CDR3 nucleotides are TGTGCCAGCAGCTTAGCTTTAACGTCGGACGAGCAGTACTTC. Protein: CASSLALTSDEQYF.

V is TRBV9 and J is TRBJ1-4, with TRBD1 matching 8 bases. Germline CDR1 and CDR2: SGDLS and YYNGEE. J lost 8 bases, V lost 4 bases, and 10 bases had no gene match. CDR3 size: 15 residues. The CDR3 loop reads CASSPRQGPAEKLFF. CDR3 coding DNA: TGTGCCAGCAGCCCACGACAGGGGCCGGCGGAAAAACTGTTTTTT.

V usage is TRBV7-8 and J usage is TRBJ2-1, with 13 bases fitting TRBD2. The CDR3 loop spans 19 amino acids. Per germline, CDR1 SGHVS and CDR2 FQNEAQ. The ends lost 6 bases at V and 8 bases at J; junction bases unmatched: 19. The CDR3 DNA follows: TGTGCCAGCAGACAAACCTGGACTAGCGGGAGTAAGGGGACAGATGAGCAGTTCTTC. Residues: CASRQTWTSGSKGTDEQFF.

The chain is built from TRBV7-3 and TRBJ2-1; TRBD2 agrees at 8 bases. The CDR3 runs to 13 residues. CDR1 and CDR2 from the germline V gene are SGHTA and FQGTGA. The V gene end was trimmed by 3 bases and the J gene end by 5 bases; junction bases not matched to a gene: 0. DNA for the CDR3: TGTGCCAGCAGCTTGGGACTAGACAATGAGCAGTTCTTC. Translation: CASSLGLDNEQFF.

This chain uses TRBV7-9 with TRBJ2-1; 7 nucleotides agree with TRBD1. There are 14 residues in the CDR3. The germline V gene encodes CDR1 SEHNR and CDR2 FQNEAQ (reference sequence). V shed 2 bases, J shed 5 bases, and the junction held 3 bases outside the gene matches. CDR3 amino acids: CASSLRTGDNEQFF. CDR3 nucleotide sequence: TGTGCCAGCAGCTTACGGACAGGAGACAATGAGCAGTTCTTC.

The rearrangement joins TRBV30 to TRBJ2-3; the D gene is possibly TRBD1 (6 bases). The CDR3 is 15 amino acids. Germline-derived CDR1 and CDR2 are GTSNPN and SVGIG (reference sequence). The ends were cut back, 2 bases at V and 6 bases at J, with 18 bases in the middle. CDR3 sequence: CAWSLAGALKDTQYF. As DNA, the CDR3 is TGTGCCTGGAGTTTGGCAGGGGCCTTGAAGGATACGCAGTATTTT.